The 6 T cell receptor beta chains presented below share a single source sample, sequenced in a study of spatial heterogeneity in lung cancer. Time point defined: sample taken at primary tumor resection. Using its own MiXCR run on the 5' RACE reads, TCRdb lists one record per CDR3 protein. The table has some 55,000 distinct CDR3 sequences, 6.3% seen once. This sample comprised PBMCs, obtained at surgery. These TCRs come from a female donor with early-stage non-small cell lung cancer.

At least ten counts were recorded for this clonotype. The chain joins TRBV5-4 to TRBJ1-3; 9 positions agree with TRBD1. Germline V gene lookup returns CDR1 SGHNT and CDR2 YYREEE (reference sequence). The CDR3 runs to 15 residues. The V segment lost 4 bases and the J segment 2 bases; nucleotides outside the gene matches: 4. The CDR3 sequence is CASSPDRGTGNTIYF. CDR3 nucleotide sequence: TGTGCCAGCAGCCCTGACAGGGGGACTGGAAACACCATATATTTT.

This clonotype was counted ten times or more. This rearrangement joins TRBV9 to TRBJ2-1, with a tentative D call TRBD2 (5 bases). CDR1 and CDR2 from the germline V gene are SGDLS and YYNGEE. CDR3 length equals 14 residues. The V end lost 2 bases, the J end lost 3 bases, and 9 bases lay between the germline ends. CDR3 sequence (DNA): TGTGCCAGCAGCGTCTTAGCGAGCTACAATGAGCAGTTCTTC. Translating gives CASSVLASYNEQFF.

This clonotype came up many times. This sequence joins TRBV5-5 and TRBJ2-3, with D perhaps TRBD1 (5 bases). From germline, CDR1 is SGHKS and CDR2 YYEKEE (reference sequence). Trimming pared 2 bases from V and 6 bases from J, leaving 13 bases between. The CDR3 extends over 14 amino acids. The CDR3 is CASSLGRAADTQYF. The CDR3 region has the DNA TGTGCCAGCAGCTTAGGCAGGGCGGCGGATACGCAGTATTTT.

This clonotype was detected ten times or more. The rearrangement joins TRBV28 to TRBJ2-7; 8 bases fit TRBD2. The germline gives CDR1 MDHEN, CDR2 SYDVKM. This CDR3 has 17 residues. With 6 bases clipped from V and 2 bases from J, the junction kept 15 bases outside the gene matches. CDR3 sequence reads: CASSPPTGSGSAYEQYF. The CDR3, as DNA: TGTGCCAGCAGCCCCCCGACCGGGAGCGGGAGCGCCTACGAGCAGTACTTC.

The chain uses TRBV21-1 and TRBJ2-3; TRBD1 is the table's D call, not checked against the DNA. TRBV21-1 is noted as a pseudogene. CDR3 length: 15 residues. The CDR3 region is CASSQGTGVGDTQYF. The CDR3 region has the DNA TGTGCCAGCAGCCAGGGCACAGGGGTGGGAGATACGCAGTATTTT.

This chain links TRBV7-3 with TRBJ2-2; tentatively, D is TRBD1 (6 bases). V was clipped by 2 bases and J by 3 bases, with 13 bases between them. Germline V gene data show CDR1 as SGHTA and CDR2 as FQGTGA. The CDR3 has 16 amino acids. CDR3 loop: CASSLRGTPHTGELFF. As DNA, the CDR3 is TGTGCCAGCAGCTTACGAGGGACACCCCACACCGGGGAGCTGTTTTTT.